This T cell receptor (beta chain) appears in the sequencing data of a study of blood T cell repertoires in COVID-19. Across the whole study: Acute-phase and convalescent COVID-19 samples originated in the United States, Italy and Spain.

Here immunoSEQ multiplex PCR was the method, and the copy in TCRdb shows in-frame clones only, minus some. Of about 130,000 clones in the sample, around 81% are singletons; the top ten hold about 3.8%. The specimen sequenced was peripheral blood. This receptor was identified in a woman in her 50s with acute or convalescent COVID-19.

This CDR3 reads CASSQGGQSTDTQYF. CDR3 DNA: TGTGCCAGCAGCCAGGGGGGGCAAAGTACAGATACGCAGTATTTT. The chain employs TRBV3-1 (or the pseudogene TRBV3-2) and TRBJ2-3; possibly TRBD2 for D (7 bases). The CDR3 consists of 15 residues. The V end lost 3 bases, the J end lost 3 bases, and 13 bases lay between the germline ends. CDR1 and CDR2 from the germline V gene are LGHDT and YNNKEL (reference sequence).